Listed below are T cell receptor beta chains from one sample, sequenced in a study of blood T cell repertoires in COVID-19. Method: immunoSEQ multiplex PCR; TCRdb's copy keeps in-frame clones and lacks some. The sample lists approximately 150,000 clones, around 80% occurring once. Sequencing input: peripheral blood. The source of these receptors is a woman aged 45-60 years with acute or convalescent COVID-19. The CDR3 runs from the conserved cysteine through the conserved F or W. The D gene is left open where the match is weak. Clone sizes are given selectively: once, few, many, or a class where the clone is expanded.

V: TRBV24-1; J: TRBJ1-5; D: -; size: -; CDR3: CATSDRNSNQPQHF; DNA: TGTGCCACCAGTGACAGGAATAGCAATCAGCCCCAGCATTTT
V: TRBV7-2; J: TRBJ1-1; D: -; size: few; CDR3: CAVRRVVGAEAFF; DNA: TGTGCCGTTCGAAGGGTCGTCGGGGCTGAAGCTTTCTTT
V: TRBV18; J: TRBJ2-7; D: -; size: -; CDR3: CASSPGQSSYEQYF; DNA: TGTGCCAGCTCACCAGGGCAGAGCTCCTACGAGCAGTACTTC
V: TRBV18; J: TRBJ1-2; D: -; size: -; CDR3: CASSPDSDYGYTF; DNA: TGTGCCAGCTCACCAGACAGCGACTATGGCTACACCTTC
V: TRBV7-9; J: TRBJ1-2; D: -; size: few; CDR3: CASSLPDSSNYGYTF; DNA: TGTGCCAGCAGCTTACCAGACAGTTCAAACTATGGCTACACCTTC
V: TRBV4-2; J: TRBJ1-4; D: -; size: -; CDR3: CASSQDYGIEKLFF; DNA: TGTGCCAGCAGCCAAGATTACGGGATTGAAAAACTGTTTTTT
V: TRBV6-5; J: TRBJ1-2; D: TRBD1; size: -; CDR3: CASTRQGAYGYTF; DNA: TGTGCCAGCACAAGACAGGGGGCCTATGGCTACACCTTC
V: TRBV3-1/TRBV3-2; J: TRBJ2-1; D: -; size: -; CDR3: CASSLTTGVYNEQFF; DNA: TGTGCCAGCAGCCTGACGACAGGAGTGTACAATGAGCAGTTCTTC
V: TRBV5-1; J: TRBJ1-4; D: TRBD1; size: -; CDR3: CASSLRGQGYRNEKLFF; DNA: TGCGCCAGCAGCTTGAGGGGACAGGGCTATAGGAATGAAAAACTGTTTTTT
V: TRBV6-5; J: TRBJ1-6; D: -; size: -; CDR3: CASSYKTHTNSPLHF; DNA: TGTGCCAGCAGTTATAAGACACATACTAATTCACCCCTCCACTTT
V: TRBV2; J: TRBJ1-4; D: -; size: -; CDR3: CASTEGGVEKLFF; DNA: TGTGCCAGCACCGAAGGAGGGGTTGAAAAACTGTTTTTT
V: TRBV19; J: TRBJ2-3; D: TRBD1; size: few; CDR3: CASSMSANRGTDTQYF; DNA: TGTGCCAGTAGTATGTCGGCGAACAGGGGTACAGATACGCAGTATTTT
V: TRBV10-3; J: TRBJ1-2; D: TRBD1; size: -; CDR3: CAISETGVYGYTF; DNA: TGTGCCATCAGTGAAACAGGGGTCTATGGCTACACCTTC
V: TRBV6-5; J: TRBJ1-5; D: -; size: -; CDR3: CASSYEGVGNQPQHF; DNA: TGTGCCAGCAGTTACGAGGGGGTAGGCAATCAGCCCCAGCATTTT
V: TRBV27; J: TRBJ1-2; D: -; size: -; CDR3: CASSLDPRLNGYTF; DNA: TGTGCCAGCAGTTTAGATCCCAGACTCAATGGCTACACCTTC
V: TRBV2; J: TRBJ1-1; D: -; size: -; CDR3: CASSVLSNTEAFF; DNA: TGTGCCAGCAGTGTTCTGTCGAACACTGAAGCTTTCTTT
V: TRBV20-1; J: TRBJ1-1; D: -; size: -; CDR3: CSASLRFNTEAFF; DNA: TGCAGTGCTAGTCTCCGGTTTAACACTGAAGCTTTCTTT
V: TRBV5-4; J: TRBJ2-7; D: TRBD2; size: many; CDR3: CASSLDGRPYEQYF; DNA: TGTGCCAGCAGCTTGGACGGGAGGCCCTACGAGCAGTACTTC
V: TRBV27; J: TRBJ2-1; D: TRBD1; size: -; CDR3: CASSYRTGNEQFF; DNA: TGTGCCAGCAGTTACAGGACAGGGAATGAGCAGTTCTTC
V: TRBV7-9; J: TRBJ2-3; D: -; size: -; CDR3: CATGGTFSTDTQYF; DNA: TGTGCCACCGGAGGGACTTTTAGCACAGATACGCAGTATTTT
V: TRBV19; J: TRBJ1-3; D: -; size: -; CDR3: CASSIGGSGNTIYF; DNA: TGTGCCAGTAGTATCGGGGGCTCTGGAAACACCATATATTTT
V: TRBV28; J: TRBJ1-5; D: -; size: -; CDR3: CASSLARILQPQHF; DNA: TGTGCCAGCAGTTTAGCGCGGATACTGCAGCCCCAGCATTTT
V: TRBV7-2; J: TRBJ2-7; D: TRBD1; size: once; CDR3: CASRLYDRGGYEQYF; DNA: TGTGCCAGCCGCCTTTATGACAGGGGAGGATACGAGCAGTACTTC
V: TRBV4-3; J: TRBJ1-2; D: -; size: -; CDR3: CASSQDLGRYGYTF; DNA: TGCGCCAGCAGCCAAGATCTAGGTCGGTATGGCTACACCTTC
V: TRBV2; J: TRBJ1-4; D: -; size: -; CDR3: CASSEAGQQEKLFF; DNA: TGTGCCAGCAGTGAAGCGGGACAACAAGAAAAACTGTTTTTT
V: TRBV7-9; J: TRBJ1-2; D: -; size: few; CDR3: CASTNQTENYGYTF; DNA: TGTGCCAGCACCAATCAGACGGAGAACTATGGCTACACCTTC
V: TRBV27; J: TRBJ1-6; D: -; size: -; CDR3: CASRVLLNSPLHF; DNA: TGTGCCAGCAGAGTACTCCTCAATTCACCCCTCCACTTT
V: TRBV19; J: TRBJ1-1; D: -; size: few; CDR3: CASSRQTEAFF; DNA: TGTGCCAGTAGCCGACAAACTGAAGCTTTCTTT
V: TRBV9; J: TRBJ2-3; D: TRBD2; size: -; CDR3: CASSSSGGRTDTQYF; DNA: TGTGCCAGCAGCTCTAGCGGGGGTCGGACAGATACGCAGTATTTT
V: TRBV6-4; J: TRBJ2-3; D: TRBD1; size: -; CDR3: CASSPETGISTDTQYF; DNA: TGTGCCAGCAGCCCCGAGACAGGGATTAGCACAGATACGCAGTATTTT
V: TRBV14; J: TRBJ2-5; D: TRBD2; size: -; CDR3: CASSHRGGGIPIAETQYF; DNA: TGTGCCAGCAGCCACCGTGGGGGGGGGATCCCCATTGCAGAGACCCAGTACTTC
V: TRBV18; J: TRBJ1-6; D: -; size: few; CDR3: CASSLRTDNNSPLHF; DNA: TGTGCCAGCTCACTCCGGACAGATAATAATTCACCCCTCCACTTT
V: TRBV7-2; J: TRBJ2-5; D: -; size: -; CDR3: CASSPSRVAQYF; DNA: TGTGCCAGCAGCCCTTCTCGGGTGGCCCAGTACTTC
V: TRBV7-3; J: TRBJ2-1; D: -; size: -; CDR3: CASSLTGFLGSYNEQFF; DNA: TGTGCCAGCAGCTTAACGGGGTTCCTGGGGAGTTACAATGAGCAGTTCTTC
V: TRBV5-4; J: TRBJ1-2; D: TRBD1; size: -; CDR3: CEQGIYGYTF; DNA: TGTGAACAGGGGATCTATGGCTACACCTTC
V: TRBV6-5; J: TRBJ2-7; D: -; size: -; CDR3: CASSRDYQLRYEQYF; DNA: TGTGCCAGCAGTCGAGACTACCAGCTCAGATACGAGCAGTACTTC
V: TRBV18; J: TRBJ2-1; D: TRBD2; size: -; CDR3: CASLPGGAGGNEQFF; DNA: TGTGCCAGCCTACCGGGGGGGGCCGGTGGGAATGAGCAGTTCTTC
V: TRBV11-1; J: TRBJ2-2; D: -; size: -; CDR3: CASSPPGSRELFF; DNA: TGTGCCAGCAGCCCACCGGGGAGTAGGGAGCTGTTTTTT
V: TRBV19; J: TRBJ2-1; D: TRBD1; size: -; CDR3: CASSIKEGQGYNEQFF; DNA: TGTGCCAGTAGTATTAAAGAGGGACAGGGCTACAATGAGCAGTTCTTC
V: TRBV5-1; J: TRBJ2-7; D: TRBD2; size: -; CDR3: CASSRGTSGSYEQYF; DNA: TGCGCCAGCAGCCGCGGGACTAGCGGATCCTACGAGCAGTACTTC
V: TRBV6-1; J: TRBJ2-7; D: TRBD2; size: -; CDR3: CASSSGTRSSYEQYF; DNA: TGTGCCAGCAGTTCGGGGACTAGGTCCTCCTACGAGCAGTACTTC
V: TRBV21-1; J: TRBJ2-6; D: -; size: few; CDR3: CASSKEMRGTAGANVLTF; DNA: TGTGCCAGCAGCAAAGAGATGAGGGGGACGGCTGGGGCCAACGTCCTGACTTTC
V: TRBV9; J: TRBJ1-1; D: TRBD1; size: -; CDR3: CASSPTGGVDTEAFF; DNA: TGTGCCAGCAGCCCGACAGGGGGCGTGGACACTGAAGCTTTCTTT
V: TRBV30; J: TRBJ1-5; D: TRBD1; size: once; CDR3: CAWSVASGGSNQPQHF; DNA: TGTGCCTGGAGTGTAGCCTCAGGGGGTAGCAATCAGCCCCAGCATTTT
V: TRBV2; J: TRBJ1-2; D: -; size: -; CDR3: CASSDGVYGYTF; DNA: TGTGCCAGCAGTGACGGGGTCTATGGCTACACCTTC
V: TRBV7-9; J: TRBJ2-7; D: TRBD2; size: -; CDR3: CASSFGGGGDSYEQYF; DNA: TGTGCCAGCAGCTTCGGCGGCGGGGGGGACTCCTACGAGCAGTACTTC
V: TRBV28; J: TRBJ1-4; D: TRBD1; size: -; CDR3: CASSLGTGASYEKLFF; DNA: TGTGCCAGCAGTTTAGGGACAGGTGCTTCGTATGAAAAACTGTTTTTT
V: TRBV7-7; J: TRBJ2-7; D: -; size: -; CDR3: CASSSYRGYEQYF; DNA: TGTGCCAGCAGCTCCTATCGCGGCTACGAGCAGTACTTC
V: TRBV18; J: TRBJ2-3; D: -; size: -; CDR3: CASSPGQFTDTQYF; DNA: TGTGCCAGCTCACCGGGGCAGTTCACAGATACGCAGTATTTT
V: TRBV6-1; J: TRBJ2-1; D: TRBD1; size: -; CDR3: CASSDQGAHGYNEQFF; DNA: TGTGCCAGCAGTGATCAGGGGGCGCACGGATACAATGAGCAGTTCTTC
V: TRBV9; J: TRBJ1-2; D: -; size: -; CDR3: CASSVGGQGRDGYTF; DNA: TGTGCCAGCAGCGTAGGTGGGCAGGGCAGGGATGGCTACACCTTC
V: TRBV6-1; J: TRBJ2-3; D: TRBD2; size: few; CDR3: CASSEALGRGADTQYF; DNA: TGTGCCAGCAGTGAAGCGCTCGGACGGGGGGCAGATACGCAGTATTTT
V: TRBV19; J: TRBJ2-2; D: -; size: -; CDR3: CASRLEVVGELFF; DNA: TGTGCCAGTAGGCTAGAAGTCGTCGGGGAGCTGTTTTTT
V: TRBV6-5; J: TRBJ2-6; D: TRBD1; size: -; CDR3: CASNRDRAGANVLTF; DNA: TGTGCCAGTAATCGGGACAGGGCTGGGGCCAACGTCCTGACTTTC